This TCR beta chain was retrieved from a study of regulatory T cells in long-lasting Graves disease (dated by TCRdb to the early 2020s). Study-wide context: To count as having persistent Graves' disease, a patient had to have received antithyroid drug treatment for over 5 years with TSH receptor autoantibodies remaining persistently positive. Patients with persistent Graves' disease were compared with patients with newly diagnosed Graves' disease using TCR sequencing and RNA sequencing of peripheral blood. The study was registered as a clinical trial and conducted in China. A total of approximately 35 samples underwent TCR sequencing: about 13 from persistent and roughly 20 from newly diagnosed Graves' disease patients. In the clinical cohort, patients with persistent Graves' disease had used antithyroid drugs for an average of around ten years. Findings and caveats that apply to the study as a whole: Only the TCR beta chain was sequenced and analyzed. Compared with newly diagnosed patients, patients with persistent Graves' disease had lower TCR Shannon entropy and fewer highly expanded clones, which suggests clonal expansion. Preferential use of TRBV28, TRBJ1-2 and TRBJ2-5 was observed in persistent disease, whereas TRBV20-1 and TRBJ2-1 were favored in newly diagnosed disease. Persistent patients shared more public clonotypes among themselves (2,741) than newly diagnosed patients did (more than 850). Peripheral blood alone was examined, since thyroid tissue, which constituted the primary lesion, could not be accessed. As a limitation, the authors acknowledged that the small sample size may reduce accuracy.

Library creation used multiplex PCR. The sample was run on an Illumina HiSeq 4000. TCR beta libraries were built with iRepertoire HTBI primers and Arm-PCR amplification of CDR3 regions. Before sequencing, the PCR products underwent gel purification. The authors processed their data as follows. A total of around 59 TRBV and some 15 TRBJ segments were identified across samples and were used for gene usage analysis of CDR3 amino acid clonotypes. Filtered high-quality paired reads were merged into contigs using COPE and FqMerger. BLAST was used to align contigs to IMGT TRBV, TRBD and TRBJ reference genes, with CDR3 defined following IMGT. Clonotypes above 0.1% frequency were classified as highly expanded clones. Repertoire diversity was measured by Shannon entropy, and V-J evenness by the Gini coefficient. A clonotype found in more than one individual was treated as public. TCRdb applied fastp at Q25 and MiXCR to the public reads, then kept only in-frame beta chains. Identical CDR3 proteins give one entry, which carries the most common genes and DNA. TCRdb assigned the V and J calls; the authors' analysis was not used. This sample comprises fewer than 400,000 distinct CDR3 sequences, roughly a fifth of them detected only once. The ten largest make up 29% of the sample.

This clonotype was seen at least ten times. Its recognized antigen is unknown. The input lacks base qualities; no much larger clone sits a single base away. The germline V gene gives CDR1 as MDHEN and CDR2 as SYDVKM. V loses 5 bases of germline sequence and J loses 1 base, and the interval between the two ends is 17 bases. The cysteine opens and the phenylalanine closes a CDR3 of 16 amino acids. The kept DNA is CDR3 alone, 48 bases in frame from the first base. In light of the paper, this sample's time point label describes: persistent/refractory GD, antithyroid drugs over 5 years with positive TRAb. For both TCR sequencing and RNA sequencing, RNA was extracted from PBMCs using TRIzol. The diagnosis of Graves' disease followed American Thyroid Association guidelines. Patients were recruited from an endocrinology department in Xi'an, China. Each patient gave around 9.2 milliliters of peripheral blood, collected in an EDTA anticoagulant tube. Ficoll Paque Plus density gradient separation was used to isolate PBMCs, and no further T cell sorting was done. RNA quality was checked with an Agilent 2100 Bioanalyzer and agarose gel, and concentration with a NanoDrop 2000.

The chain links TRBV28 with TRBJ2-5; the D gene assignment is ambiguous. Here the sequenced sample was peripheral blood mononuclear cells (PBMCs), taken when the disease was refractory, from a patient treated with antithyroid drugs. The origin of this receptor is a female donor with Graves disease. This receptor carries the CDR3 CASSPPLPTRQETQYF. DNA sequence: TGTGCCAGCAGTCCCCCCTTACCGACACGCCAAGAGACCCAGTACTTC.